Listed below are T cell receptor beta chains from one sample, sequenced in a study of chemoradiotherapy in HPV16-positive cancers. This table comes from immunoSEQ multiplex PCR, and its TCRdb copy is limited to in-frame clones, with some not included. The table lists almost 6,000 clones, more than 70% of them singletons, with around 37% in the top ten. The material was obtained from a patient who underwent chemoradiotherapy. The origin of the receptors is a human donor with HPV-associated anogenital cancer. CDR3s include the opening cysteine and the closing phenylalanine or tryptophan. The order of the fields is D gene, V gene, clone size, J gene, CDR3 DNA, CDR3 protein. A D gene is named only where the DNA matches it firmly. Some rows have no size entry. The others give once, few or many, or a class for an expanded clone.

D gene: TRBD2; V gene: TRBV7-3; clone size: NA; J gene: TRBJ2-3; CDR3 DNA: TGTGCCAGCAGCTCTAGACTAGCGGGAGGGCCAGGGTACACAGATACGCAGTATTTT; CDR3 protein: CASSSRLAGGPGYTDTQYF
D gene: NA; V gene: TRBV21-1; clone size: NA; J gene: TRBJ1-3; CDR3 DNA: TGTGCCAGCAGCAAACAGGTCGGGACGGGTGGCAGGGGGCGAATTTACGGAAACACCATATATTTT; CDR3 protein: CASSKQVGTGGRGRIYGNTIYF
D gene: TRBD1; V gene: TRBV5-4; clone size: NA; J gene: TRBJ2-1; CDR3 DNA: TGTGCCAGCAGCTCAGGGGGTGGGTATGAGCAGTTCTTC; CDR3 protein: CASSSGGGYEQFF
D gene: TRBD1; V gene: TRBV6-4; clone size: NA; J gene: TRBJ1-2; CDR3 DNA: TGTGCCAGCAGTCCGACAGGGGAATTTGGGGGCTACACCTTC; CDR3 protein: CASSPTGEFGGYTF
D gene: NA; V gene: TRBV7-2; clone size: NA; J gene: TRBJ1-1; CDR3 DNA: TGTGCCAGCAGCTTATACGTTAGCAGGGTGAACACTGAAGCTTTCTTT; CDR3 protein: CASSLYVSRVNTEAFF
D gene: NA; V gene: TRBV30; clone size: few; J gene: TRBJ1-5; CDR3 DNA: TGTGCCTGGAGTGAGAGGACACACAGCAATCAGCCCCAGCATTTT; CDR3 protein: CAWSERTHSNQPQHF
D gene: TRBD1; V gene: TRBV10-3; clone size: NA; J gene: TRBJ1-5; CDR3 DNA: TGTGCCATCAGTGACCCAGGGGGTCAGCCCCAGCATTTT; CDR3 protein: CAISDPGGQPQHF
D gene: NA; V gene: TRBV19; clone size: NA; J gene: TRBJ1-1; CDR3 DNA: TGTGCCAGTAGTATAGATACTTCGAACACTGAAGCTTTCTTT; CDR3 protein: CASSIDTSNTEAFF
D gene: NA; V gene: TRBV4-1; clone size: NA; J gene: TRBJ1-3; CDR3 DNA: TGCGCCAGCAGCCAGGCTGTCCAGGGTGCTGGAAACACCATATATTTT; CDR3 protein: CASSQAVQGAGNTIYF
D gene: NA; V gene: TRBV7-2; clone size: NA; J gene: TRBJ2-1; CDR3 DNA: TGTGCCAGCAGACTGCGCGGCGGAAATGAGCAGTTCTTC; CDR3 protein: CASRLRGGNEQFF
D gene: NA; V gene: TRBV27; clone size: NA; J gene: TRBJ1-5; CDR3 DNA: TGTGCCAGCAGTTCCTCCTGGGGCAAAGCCCTTAGCAATCAGCCCCAGCATTTT; CDR3 protein: CASSSSWGKALSNQPQHF
D gene: NA; V gene: TRBV11-2; clone size: NA; J gene: TRBJ1-2; CDR3 DNA: TGTGCCAGCAGCTTAAGCCCCCGGGGTATTAGTTCTGGCTACACCTTC; CDR3 protein: CASSLSPRGISSGYTF
D gene: TRBD1; V gene: TRBV25-1; clone size: NA; J gene: TRBJ2-5; CDR3 DNA: TGTGCCAGCAGTGACCCCAGGACAGGGACAGAGACCCAGTACTTC; CDR3 protein: CASSDPRTGTETQYF
D gene: TRBD2; V gene: TRBV19; clone size: NA; J gene: TRBJ2-7; CDR3 DNA: TGTGCCAGTAGTATCGGTACTAGCGGGACCTACGAGCAGTACTTC; CDR3 protein: CASSIGTSGTYEQYF
D gene: TRBD1; V gene: TRBV5-4; clone size: NA; J gene: TRBJ1-5; CDR3 DNA: TGTGCCAGCAGCGTCGGGACAGGGGGCCACCAGCCCCAGCATTTT; CDR3 protein: CASSVGTGGHQPQHF
D gene: NA; V gene: TRBV6-1; clone size: NA; J gene: TRBJ1-2; CDR3 DNA: TGTGCCAGCAGTGATTTCTCCGGGACGGACTATGGCTACACCTTC; CDR3 protein: CASSDFSGTDYGYTF
D gene: NA; V gene: TRBV7-2; clone size: NA; J gene: TRBJ2-2; CDR3 DNA: TGTGCCAGCAGCTTAGCCACCGGGGAGCTGTTTTTT; CDR3 protein: CASSLATGELFF
D gene: TRBD2; V gene: TRBV4-1; clone size: NA; J gene: TRBJ2-1; CDR3 DNA: TGCGCCAGCAGCCAAGAAAGGAGGGGAGGGCCGGCATACAATGAGCAGTTCTTC; CDR3 protein: CASSQERRGGPAYNEQFF
D gene: NA; V gene: TRBV5-5; clone size: NA; J gene: TRBJ1-3; CDR3 DNA: TGTGCCAGCAGCCAAAGGGACTCTGGAAACACCATATATTTT; CDR3 protein: CASSQRDSGNTIYF
D gene: TRBD2; V gene: TRBV5-4; clone size: NA; J gene: TRBJ2-3; CDR3 DNA: TGTGCCAGCAGCTACCAGCGGGAGGGCCTAGATACGCAGTATTTT; CDR3 protein: CASSYQREGLDTQYF
D gene: TRBD1; V gene: TRBV28; clone size: NA; J gene: TRBJ1-5; CDR3 DNA: TGTGCCAGCAGTTTTGGTCGGGGGCAGGGGGTAAGCAATCAGCCCCAGCATTTT; CDR3 protein: CASSFGRGQGVSNQPQHF
D gene: NA; V gene: TRBV5-8; clone size: NA; J gene: TRBJ2-1; CDR3 DNA: TGTGCCAGCAGCTCCCGAGGGGGAGTCTCCTACAATGAGCAGTTCTTC; CDR3 protein: CASSSRGGVSYNEQFF
D gene: NA; V gene: TRBV5-4; clone size: NA; J gene: TRBJ1-1; CDR3 DNA: TGTGCCAGCAGCTTTGAGAGGTTGAACACTGAAGCTTTCTTT; CDR3 protein: CASSFERLNTEAFF
D gene: TRBD1; V gene: TRBV2; clone size: NA; J gene: TRBJ1-1; CDR3 DNA: TGTGCCAGCAGGGCAGAACAGGGGAGGAACACTGAAGCTTTCTTT; CDR3 protein: CASRAEQGRNTEAFF
D gene: NA; V gene: TRBV7-3; clone size: NA; J gene: TRBJ2-3; CDR3 DNA: TGTGCCAGCAGCACCCGGACAGCCCCAGATACGCAGTATTTT; CDR3 protein: CASSTRTAPDTQYF
D gene: TRBD1; V gene: TRBV27; clone size: NA; J gene: TRBJ1-1; CDR3 DNA: TGTGCCAGCAGGGCGACAGGGCTCCTCGCAGCTTTCTTT; CDR3 protein: CASRATGLLAAFF
D gene: NA; V gene: TRBV19; clone size: NA; J gene: TRBJ1-6; CDR3 DNA: TGTGCCAGTAGTGTCGGTCCATATAATTCACCCCTCCACTTT; CDR3 protein: CASSVGPYNSPLHF
D gene: NA; V gene: TRBV4-3; clone size: NA; J gene: TRBJ2-7; CDR3 DNA: TGCGCCAGCAGCCGGGCTCTTAACTCCTACGAGCAGTACTTC; CDR3 protein: CASSRALNSYEQYF
D gene: NA; V gene: TRBV9; clone size: NA; J gene: TRBJ2-1; CDR3 DNA: TGTGCCAGCAGCGTAGTTCCCGGGAACAATGAGCAGTTCTTC; CDR3 protein: CASSVVPGNNEQFF
D gene: TRBD2; V gene: TRBV7-9; clone size: NA; J gene: TRBJ2-1; CDR3 DNA: TGTGCCAGCAGCTCCCGTAGCGGGATCTCCTACAATGAGCAGTTCTTC; CDR3 protein: CASSSRSGISYNEQFF
D gene: NA; V gene: TRBV7-2; clone size: NA; J gene: TRBJ1-5; CDR3 DNA: TGTGCCAGCAGCTTAGGTCTGGGGTCGCAGCCCCAGCATTTT; CDR3 protein: CASSLGLGSQPQHF
D gene: NA; V gene: TRBV5-1; clone size: NA; J gene: TRBJ2-7; CDR3 DNA: TGCGCCAGCAGCCCCGAGAGTCTGGAATCCTACGAGCAGTACTTC; CDR3 protein: CASSPESLESYEQYF
D gene: NA; V gene: TRBV7-2; clone size: NA; J gene: TRBJ2-7; CDR3 DNA: TGTGCCTCGACTCAGGGCCTAGGGTCCTACGAGCAGTACTTC; CDR3 protein: CASTQGLGSYEQYF
D gene: NA; V gene: TRBV2; clone size: few; J gene: TRBJ1-2; CDR3 DNA: TGTGCCAGCAGTGAATTCAGGCAAGCTAACTATGGCTACACCTTC; CDR3 protein: CASSEFRQANYGYTF
D gene: TRBD2; V gene: TRBV5-1; clone size: NA; J gene: TRBJ2-3; CDR3 DNA: TGCGCCAGCAGCCTAACTAGCGGGAGCGCAGATACGCAGTATTTT; CDR3 protein: CASSLTSGSADTQYF
D gene: NA; V gene: TRBV5-8; clone size: once; J gene: TRBJ1-5; CDR3 DNA: TGTGCCAGCAGCTTTTCTTCGGAGCCCCAGCATTTT; CDR3 protein: CASSFSSEPQHF
D gene: NA; V gene: TRBV27; clone size: NA; J gene: TRBJ1-5; CDR3 DNA: TGTGCCAGCAGTCCGGACGGTTTTTATCAGCCCCAGCATTTT; CDR3 protein: CASSPDGFYQPQHF
D gene: NA; V gene: TRBV7-2; clone size: NA; J gene: TRBJ1-3; CDR3 DNA: TGTGCCAGCAGGCGAGGGAGCTCTGGAAACACCATATATTTT; CDR3 protein: CASRRGSSGNTIYF
D gene: TRBD1; V gene: TRBV7-9; clone size: NA; J gene: TRBJ1-2; CDR3 DNA: TGTGCCAGCAGATCGACAGGGGAGGGGTATGGCTACACCTTC; CDR3 protein: CASRSTGEGYGYTF
D gene: NA; V gene: TRBV6-4; clone size: NA; J gene: TRBJ1-2; CDR3 DNA: TGTGCCAGCAGTGACACGGCAGGGGTAGGCTACACCTTC; CDR3 protein: CASSDTAGVGYTF
D gene: NA; V gene: TRBV6-1; clone size: few; J gene: TRBJ1-1; CDR3 DNA: TGTGCCAGCAGTGGCGGGTCCTTAGGATTCACTGAAGCTTTCTTT; CDR3 protein: CASSGGSLGFTEAFF
D gene: NA; V gene: TRBV19; clone size: few; J gene: TRBJ1-2; CDR3 DNA: TGTGCCAGTAGTATTTTACGGGACTATGGCTACACCTTC; CDR3 protein: CASSILRDYGYTF
D gene: TRBD1; V gene: TRBV5-8; clone size: NA; J gene: TRBJ1-5; CDR3 DNA: TGTGCCAGCAGCTTGGTGTGGACAGGGGGTCTTGGCAATCAGCCCCAGCATTTT; CDR3 protein: CASSLVWTGGLGNQPQHF
D gene: NA; V gene: TRBV6-6; clone size: NA; J gene: TRBJ1-2; CDR3 DNA: TGTGCCAGCAGAGTGGGTCCTGGGCATGGCTACACCTTC; CDR3 protein: CASRVGPGHGYTF
D gene: NA; V gene: TRBV19; clone size: NA; J gene: TRBJ2-6; CDR3 DNA: TGTGCCACCTCCGCCTCTGGGGCCAACGTCCTGACTTTC; CDR3 protein: CATSASGANVLTF